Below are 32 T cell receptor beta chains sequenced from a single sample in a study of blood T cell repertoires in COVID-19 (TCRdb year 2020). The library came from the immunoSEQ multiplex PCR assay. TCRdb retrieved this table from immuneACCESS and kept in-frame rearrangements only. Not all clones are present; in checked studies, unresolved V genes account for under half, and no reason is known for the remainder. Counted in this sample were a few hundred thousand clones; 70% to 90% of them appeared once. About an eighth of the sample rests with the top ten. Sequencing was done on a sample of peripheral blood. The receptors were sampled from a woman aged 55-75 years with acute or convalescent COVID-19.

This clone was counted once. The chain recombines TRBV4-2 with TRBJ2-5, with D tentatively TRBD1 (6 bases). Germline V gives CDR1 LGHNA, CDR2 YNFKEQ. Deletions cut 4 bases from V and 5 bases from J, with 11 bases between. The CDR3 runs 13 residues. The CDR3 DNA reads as TGTGCCAGCAGCCGAGCAAGGGGGGAGACCCAGTACTTC. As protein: CASSRARGETQYF.

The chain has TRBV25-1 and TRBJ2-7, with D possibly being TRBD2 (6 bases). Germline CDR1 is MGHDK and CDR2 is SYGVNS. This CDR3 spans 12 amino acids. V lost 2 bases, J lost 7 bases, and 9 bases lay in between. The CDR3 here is CASSEMGREQYF. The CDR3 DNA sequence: TGTGCCAGCAGTGAAATGGGGAGGGAGCAGTACTTC.

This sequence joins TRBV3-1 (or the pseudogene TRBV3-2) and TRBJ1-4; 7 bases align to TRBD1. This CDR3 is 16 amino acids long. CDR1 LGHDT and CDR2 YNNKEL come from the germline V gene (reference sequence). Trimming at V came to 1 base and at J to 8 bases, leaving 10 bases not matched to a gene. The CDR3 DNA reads TGTGCCAGCAGCCAAGTTATAGGGGGCGTTGAAGAAAAACTGTTTTTT. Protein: CASSQVIGGVEEKLFF.

The CDR3 region has the DNA TGTGCCATCAGTGGGTCCGCGACAGTCGTCGAGCAGTACTTC. Its translation: CAISGSATVVEQYF. The chain employs TRBV10-3 and TRBJ2-7, with TRBD1 as a possible D gene (5 bases). The V gene lost 4 bases and the J gene lost 6 bases, with 16 bases spanning the gap. Germline V gene lookup returns CDR1 ENHRY and CDR2 SYGVKD. The CDR3 has 14 amino acids.

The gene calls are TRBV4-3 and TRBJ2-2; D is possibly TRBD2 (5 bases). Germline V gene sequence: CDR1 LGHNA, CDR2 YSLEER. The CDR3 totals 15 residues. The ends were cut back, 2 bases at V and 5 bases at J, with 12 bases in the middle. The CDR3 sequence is CASSQPYEGTGELFF. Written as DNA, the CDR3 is TGCGCCAGCAGCCAACCCTACGAGGGAACCGGGGAGCTGTTTTTT.

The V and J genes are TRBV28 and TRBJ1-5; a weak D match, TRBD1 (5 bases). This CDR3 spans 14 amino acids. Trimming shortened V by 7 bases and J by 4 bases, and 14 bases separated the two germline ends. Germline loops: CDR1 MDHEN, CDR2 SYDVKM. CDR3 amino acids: CASTYLGGNQPQHF. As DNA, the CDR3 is TGTGCCAGCACCTATCTGGGGGGTAATCAGCCCCAGCATTTT. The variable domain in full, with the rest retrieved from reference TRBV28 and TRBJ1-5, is DVKVTQSSRYLVKRTGEKVFLECVQDMDHENMFWYRQDPGLGLRLIYFSYDVKMKEKGDIPEGYSVSREKKERFSLILESASTNQTSMYLCASTYLGGNQPQHFGDGTRLSIL.

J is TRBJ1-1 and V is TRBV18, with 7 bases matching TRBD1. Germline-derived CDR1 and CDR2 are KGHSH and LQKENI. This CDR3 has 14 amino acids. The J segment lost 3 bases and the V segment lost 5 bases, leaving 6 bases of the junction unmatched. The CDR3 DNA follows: TGTGCCAGCTCATCTTTAGACAGGGACACTGAAGCTTTCTTT. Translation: CASSSLDRDTEAFF.

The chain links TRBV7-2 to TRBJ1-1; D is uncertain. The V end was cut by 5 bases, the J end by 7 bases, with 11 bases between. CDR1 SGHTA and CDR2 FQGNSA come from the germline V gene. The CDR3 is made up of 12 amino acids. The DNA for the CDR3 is TGTGCCAGCAGCGTTCACTACGGTGAAGCTTTCTTT. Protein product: CASSVHYGEAFF.

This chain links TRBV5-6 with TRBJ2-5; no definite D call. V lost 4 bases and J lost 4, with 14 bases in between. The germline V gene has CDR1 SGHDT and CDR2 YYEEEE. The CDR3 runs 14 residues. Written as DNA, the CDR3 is TGTGCCAGCAGCCTGGTCCCAGTCAGAGAGACCCAGTACTTC. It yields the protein CASSLVPVRETQYF.

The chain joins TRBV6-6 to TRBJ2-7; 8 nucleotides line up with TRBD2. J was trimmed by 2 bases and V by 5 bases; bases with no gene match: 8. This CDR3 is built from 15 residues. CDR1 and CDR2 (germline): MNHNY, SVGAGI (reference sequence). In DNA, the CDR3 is TGTGCCAGCAGTGACATCACTAGCGGCCCCTACGAGCAGTACTTC. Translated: CASSDITSGPYEQYF.

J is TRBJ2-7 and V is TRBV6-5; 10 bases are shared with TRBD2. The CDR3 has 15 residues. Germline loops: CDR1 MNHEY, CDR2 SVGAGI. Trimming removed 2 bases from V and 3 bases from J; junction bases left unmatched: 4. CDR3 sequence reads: CASSYGASGSYEQYF. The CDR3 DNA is TGTGCCAGCAGTTACGGGGCTAGCGGGAGCTACGAGCAGTACTTC.

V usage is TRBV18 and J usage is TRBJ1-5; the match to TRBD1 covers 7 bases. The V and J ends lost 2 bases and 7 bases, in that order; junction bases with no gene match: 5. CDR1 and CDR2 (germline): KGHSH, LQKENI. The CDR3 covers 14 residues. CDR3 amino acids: CASSPEAGGQPQHF. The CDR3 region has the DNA TGTGCCAGCTCACCAGAGGCAGGGGGACAGCCCCAGCATTTT.

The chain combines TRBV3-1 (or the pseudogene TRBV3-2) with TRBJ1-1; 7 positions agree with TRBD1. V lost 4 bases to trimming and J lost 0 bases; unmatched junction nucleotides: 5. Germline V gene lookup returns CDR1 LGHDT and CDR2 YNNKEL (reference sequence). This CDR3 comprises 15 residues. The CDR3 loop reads CASSLPGQLNTEAFF. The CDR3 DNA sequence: TGTGCCAGCAGCCTTCCGGGACAGCTGAACACTGAAGCTTTCTTT.

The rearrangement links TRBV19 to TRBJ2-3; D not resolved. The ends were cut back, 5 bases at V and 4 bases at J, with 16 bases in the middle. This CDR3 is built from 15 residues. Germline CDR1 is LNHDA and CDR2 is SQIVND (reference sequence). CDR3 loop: CASSPSRNRADTQYF. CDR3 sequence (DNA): TGTGCCAGTAGTCCGTCTCGTAATCGGGCAGATACGCAGTATTTT.

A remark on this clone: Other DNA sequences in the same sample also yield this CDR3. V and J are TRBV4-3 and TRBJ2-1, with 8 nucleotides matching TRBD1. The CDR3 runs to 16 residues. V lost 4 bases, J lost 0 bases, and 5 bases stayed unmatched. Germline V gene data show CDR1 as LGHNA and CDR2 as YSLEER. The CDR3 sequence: CASSLGTGSSYNEQFF. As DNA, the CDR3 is TGCGCCAGCAGCCTCGGGACAGGCAGCTCCTACAATGAGCAGTTCTTC.

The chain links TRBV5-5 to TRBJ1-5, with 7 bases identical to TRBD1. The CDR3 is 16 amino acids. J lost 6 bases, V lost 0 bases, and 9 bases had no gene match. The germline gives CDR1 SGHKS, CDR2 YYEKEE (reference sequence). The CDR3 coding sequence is TGTGCCAGCAGCTTGGTGGAGGGGGCTTATATTCAGCCCCAGCATTTT. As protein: CASSLVEGAYIQPQHF.

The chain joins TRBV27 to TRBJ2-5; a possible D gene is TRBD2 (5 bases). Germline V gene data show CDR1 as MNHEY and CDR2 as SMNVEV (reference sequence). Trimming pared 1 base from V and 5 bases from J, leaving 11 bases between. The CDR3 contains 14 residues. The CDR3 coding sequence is TGTGCCAGCAGTTTATGGGCCACGGGGGAGACCCAGTACTTC. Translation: CASSLWATGETQYF.

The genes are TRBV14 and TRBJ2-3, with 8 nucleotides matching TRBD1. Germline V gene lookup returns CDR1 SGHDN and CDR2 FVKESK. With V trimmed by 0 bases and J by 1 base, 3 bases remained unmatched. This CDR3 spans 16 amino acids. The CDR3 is CASSQDRGPRTDTQYF. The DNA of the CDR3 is TGTGCCAGCAGCCAAGACAGGGGGCCCCGCACAGATACGCAGTATTTT.

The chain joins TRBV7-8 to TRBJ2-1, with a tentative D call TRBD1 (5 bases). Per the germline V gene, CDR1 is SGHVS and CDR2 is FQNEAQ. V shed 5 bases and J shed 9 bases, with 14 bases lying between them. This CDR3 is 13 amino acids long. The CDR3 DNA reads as TGTGCCAGCAGCCCTTCTCGGCAGGGTGAGCAGTTCTTC. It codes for CASSPSRQGEQFF.

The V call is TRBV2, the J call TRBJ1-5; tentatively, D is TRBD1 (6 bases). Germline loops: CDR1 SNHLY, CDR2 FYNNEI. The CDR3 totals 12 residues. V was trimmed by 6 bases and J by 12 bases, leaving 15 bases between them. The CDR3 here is CASRRGGLGQHF. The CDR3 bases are TGTGCCAGCAGGCGGGGGGGCCTTGGCCAGCATTTT.

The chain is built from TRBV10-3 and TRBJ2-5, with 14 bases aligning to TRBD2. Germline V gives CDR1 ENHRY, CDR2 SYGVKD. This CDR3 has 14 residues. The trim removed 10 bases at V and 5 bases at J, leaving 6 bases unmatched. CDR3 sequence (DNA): TGTGCCACCGGGACTAGCGGGGGCCGGGAGACCCAGTACTTC. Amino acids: CATGTSGGRETQYF.

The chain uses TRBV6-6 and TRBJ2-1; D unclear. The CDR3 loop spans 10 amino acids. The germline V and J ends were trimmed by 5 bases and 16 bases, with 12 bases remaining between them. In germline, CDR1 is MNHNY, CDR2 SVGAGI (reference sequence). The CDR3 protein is CASSMRQVFF. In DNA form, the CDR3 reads TGTGCCAGCAGTATGAGACAAGTCTTCTTC.

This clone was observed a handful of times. The CDR3 sequence is CASDTAAYGYTF. In DNA, the CDR3 is TGTGCCAGCGATACGGCGGCCTATGGCTACACCTTC. V usage is TRBV2 and J usage is TRBJ1-2, with D hard to call. Germline assignment: CDR1 SNHLY and CDR2 FYNNEI. Trimming took 8 bases from V and 4 from J, leaving 11 bases between them. The CDR3 has 12 residues.

CDR3 DNA: TGTGCCATCGGACAGGGGGCAATCGAGCAGTACTTC. The encoded protein is CAIGQGAIEQYF. V gene TRBV28 combines with J gene TRBJ2-7, with 11 nucleotides matching TRBD1. There are 12 residues in the CDR3. J lost 6 bases, V lost 10 bases, and 5 bases had no gene match. Germline-derived CDR1 and CDR2 are MDHEN and SYDVKM.

CDR3: CASSRTTGGTNEKLFF. The CDR3 DNA is TGTGCCAGCAGCCGCACGACAGGGGGGACTAATGAAAAACTGTTTTTT. The rearrangement uses TRBV3-1 (or the pseudogene TRBV3-2) and TRBJ1-4; 9 nucleotides agree with TRBD1. The CDR3 sequence is 16 residues long. The germline gives CDR1 LGHDT, CDR2 YNNKEL (reference sequence). V was pared by 4 bases and J by 2 bases, with 5 bases of the junction left unmatched.

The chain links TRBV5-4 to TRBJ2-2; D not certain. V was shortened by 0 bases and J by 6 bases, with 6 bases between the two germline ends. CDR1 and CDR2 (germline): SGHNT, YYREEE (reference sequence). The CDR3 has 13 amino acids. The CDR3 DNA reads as TGTGCCAGCAGCTTGGGGCCTTCCGGGGAGCTGTTTTTT. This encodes CASSLGPSGELFF. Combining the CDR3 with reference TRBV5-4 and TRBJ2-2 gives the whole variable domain ETGVTQSPTHLIKTRGQQVTLRCSSQSGHNTVSWYQQALGQGPQFIFQYYREEENGRGNFPPRFSGLQFPNYSSELNVNALELDDSALYLCASSLGPSGELFFGEGSRLTVL.

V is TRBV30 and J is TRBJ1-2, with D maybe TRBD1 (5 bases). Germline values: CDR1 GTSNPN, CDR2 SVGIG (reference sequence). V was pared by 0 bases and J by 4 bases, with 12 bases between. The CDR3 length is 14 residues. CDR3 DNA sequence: TGTGCCTGGAGTGTACCCGGAAGGGGCTATGGCTACACCTTC. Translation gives CAWSVPGRGYGYTF.

CDR3 loop: CASSPSRAGPDDEQYF. The CDR3 nucleotides read TGTGCCAGCAGCCCGTCCCGAGCGGGACCGGACGACGAGCAGTACTTC. This chain joins TRBV11-2 and TRBJ2-7, with TRBD2 identical over 7 bases. The CDR3 covers 16 residues. CDR1 is SGHAT, CDR2 FQNNGV, per germline. V shed 5 bases, J shed 5 bases, and the junction held 15 bases outside the gene matches.

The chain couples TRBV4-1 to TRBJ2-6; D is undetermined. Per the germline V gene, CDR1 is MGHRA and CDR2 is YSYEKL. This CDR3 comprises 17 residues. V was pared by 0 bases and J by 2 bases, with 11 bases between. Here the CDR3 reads CASSQDLSQAGANVLTF. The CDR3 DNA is TGCGCCAGCAGCCAAGATTTAAGCCAGGCTGGGGCCAACGTCCTGACTTTC.

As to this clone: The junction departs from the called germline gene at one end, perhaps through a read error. CDR3 protein: CASGERAAFF. CDR3 sequence (DNA): TGTGCCAGCGGTGAGAGGGCTGCTTTCTTT. This sequence joins TRBV2 and TRBJ1-1; no definite D call. Looked up from germline, CDR1 is SNHLY and CDR2 is FYNNEI. There are 10 residues in the CDR3.

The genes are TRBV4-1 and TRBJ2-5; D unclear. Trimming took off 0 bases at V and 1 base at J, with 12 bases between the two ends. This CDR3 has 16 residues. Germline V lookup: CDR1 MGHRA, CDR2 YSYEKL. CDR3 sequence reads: CASSQDSTTGQETQYF. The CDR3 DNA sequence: TGCGCCAGCAGCCAAGACAGCACGACGGGCCAAGAGACCCAGTACTTC.

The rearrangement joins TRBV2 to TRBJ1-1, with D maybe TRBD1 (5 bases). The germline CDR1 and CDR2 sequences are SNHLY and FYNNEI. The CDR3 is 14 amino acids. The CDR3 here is CVQRGVRSNTEAFF. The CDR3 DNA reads TGTGTTCAGCGGGGGGTCAGGAGTAACACTGAAGCTTTCTTT.